Sequencing of this TCR beta chain was carried out in a study of cytomegalovirus exposure and HLA in healthy donors. Whole-study context: A data release that came early held some 79 million unique TCRs from HLA-typed donors.

PCR primers comprised 60 Vbeta and 13 Jbeta primers. Sequencing was performed with immunoSEQ multiplex PCR; in TCRdb, only in-frame clones are kept and a portion is missing. The sample lists approximately 130,000 clones, about four fifths occurring once. Regarding the study as a whole: Among immune exposure information, only CMV serostatus was available. When analyzed later, a missense DCLRE1C variant was found to be linked to TCR beta V- and J-gene trimming. The presence/absence work took it that sequencing depth was about the same across donors.

This CDR3 contains 15 residues. With 1 base clipped from V and 8 bases from J, the junction kept 4 bases outside the gene matches. Germline V CDR1 and CDR2: LGHNA, YSLEER. This clone was seen a few times. As yet, its antigen is unknown. This TCR derives from a woman between 35 and 50 years old in good health and CMV-seronegative. J is TRBJ2-1 and V is TRBV4-3; TRBD2 matches 11 bases. Sequences were obtained from PBMCs. In DNA form, the CDR3 reads TGCGCCAGCAGCCAAGTTTTAGCGGGGGGGGATGAGCAGTTCTTC. Its translation: CASSQVLAGGDEQFF.